The source of this T cell receptor (beta chain) is a study of blood T cell repertoires in COVID-19. Overall study context: PBMCs, B-cell-depleted T cells, or T cells were the source of the cDNA or gDNA that made up the material.

The method was immunoSEQ multiplex PCR; TCRdb's version includes in-frame clones alone and lacks a portion of them. The sample lists some 260,000 clones; 85% to 95% were seen once. The germline gives CDR1 SGDLS, CDR2 YYNGEE. This CDR3 has 15 residues. V lost 0 bases and J 1 base, leaving 8 bases between the germline ends. The TCR sequence derives from a woman aged 18 to 35 who had recovered from COVID-19. The rearrangement uses TRBV9 and TRBJ1-5; D not resolved. Specimen: PBMCs or T cells enriched from blood (not recorded which). The chain's CDR3 is CASSVGGESNQPQHF. CDR3 coding DNA: TGTGCCAGCAGCGTAGGGGGAGAAAGCAATCAGCCCCAGCATTTT.